This passage covers 3 T cell receptor beta chains from one sample sequenced in a study of T cell changes during pregnancy in multiple sclerosis (dated by TCRdb to between 2017 and 2020). Libraries were prepared through the immunoSEQ multiplex PCR assay. This is the immuneACCESS table as TCRdb keeps it, with only in-frame sequences that have V and J called. A part of the clones is gone; compared with another copy, unresolved V genes explain less than half, and the rest is unexplained. This sample has about 22,000 clones in its table, and roughly 87% of those were observed once. The top ten clonotypes cover 7.7% of the sample. The sample here was CD8+ T cells from peripheral blood mononuclear cells, taken after pregnancy. These receptors came from a female donor with multiple sclerosis, enrolled in a pregnancy study.

This clone was seen a few times. V is TRBV27 and J is TRBJ2-1; 9 bases align to TRBD2. Germline V gene data show CDR1 as MNHEY and CDR2 as SMNVEV (reference sequence). The CDR3 is 16 residues long. V gave up 5 bases and J gave up 3 bases; unmatched junction bases: 8. The chain's CDR3 is CASSLRGGGLYNEQFF. DNA of the CDR3: TGTGCCAGCAGTCTCCGCGGGGGGGGGCTCTACAATGAGCAGTTCTTC.

The chain employs TRBV4-1 and TRBJ2-2, with a weak D call TRBD1 (6 bases). Trimming cost V 0 bases and J 3 bases, with 17 bases left between them. Germline CDR1 and CDR2: MGHRA and YSYEKL. The CDR3 extends over 18 amino acids. The CDR3 coding sequence is TGCGCCAGCAGCCAAGATTGGCGGACAGAAGAGGACACCGGGGAGCTGTTTTTT. Translating gives CASSQDWRTEEDTGELFF.

The V and J genes are TRBV6-1 and TRBJ2-2; 7 bases match TRBD2. Germline CDR1 MNHNS, CDR2 SASEGT. V trimming: 1 base; J trimming: 6 bases; junction bases outside the gene matches: 5. This CDR3 comprises 15 residues. CDR3 nucleotide sequence: TGTGCCAGCAGTGAAGAAGCAGGGAGGGCCGGGGAGCTGTTTTTT. It is translated as CASSEEAGRAGELFF.